This TCR beta chain derives from a study of identical twins. The CDR3 totals 13 residues. CDR1 and CDR2 from the germline V gene are SGHVS and FQNEAQ. Trimming stripped 1 base from V and 9 bases from J, with 12 bases between. This clonotype was detected only a few times. A single record per CDR3 protein comes from TCRdb applying MiXCR to the 5' RACE reads. This sample has fewer than 800,000 distinct CDR3 sequences, with just over 7% found just once. There were only healthy Caucasians among the donors. These data also formed part of another study, on yellow fever vaccine responses in identical twins.

The TCR comes from a woman between 18 and 29 years old in good health. The sample was PBMCs. V and J are TRBV7-8 and TRBJ2-5; D tentatively fits TRBD1 or TRBD2 (5 bases each). The CDR3 region has the DNA TGTGCCAGCAGCTTAGAAGGATTGGGGGCCCAGTACTTC. Translated, it gives CASSLEGLGAQYF.